The rows below give T cell receptor beta chains drawn from one sample of a study of Ad26.COV2.S vaccination and SARS-CoV-2 variants. TCRdb keeps only in-frame clones here, not all; method: immunoSEQ multiplex PCR. The sample carries roughly 270,000 clones, about 90% recorded once. The material was peripheral blood, obtained in a trial of Ad26.COV2.S vaccine versus placebo. The receptors come from a person aged 18-60 years who received the Ad26.COV2.S COVID-19 vaccine or a placebo. The CDR3 runs from the conserved cysteine through the conserved F or W. Each record gives: J gene, clone size, V gene, D gene, CDR3 protein, CDR3 DNA. The D gene is left open where the match is weak. The size field is filled for only some rows; it gives once, few, many or a size class.

TRBJ1-5	few	TRBV5-4	-	CASSLSLGGNNQPQHF	TGTGCCAGCAGCTTAAGTTTGGGTGGGAACAATCAGCCCCAGCATTTT
TRBJ2-3	-	TRBV10-3	TRBD1	CAISWTGQSDTQYF	TGTGCCATCAGTTGGACAGGGCAATCAGATACGCAGTATTTT
TRBJ2-1	-	TRBV28	-	CASRLPIRGRGDNEQFF	TGTGCCAGCAGACTTCCGATTCGGGGGCGGGGCGACAATGAGCAGTTCTTC
TRBJ2-7	-	TRBV6-5	-	CASSYGDEQYF	TGTGCCAGCAGTTATGGCGACGAGCAGTACTTC
TRBJ2-7	-	TRBV7-8	-	CASSLVSHGTYEQYF	TGTGCCAGCAGCCTGGTCAGCCACGGTACCTACGAGCAGTACTTC
TRBJ2-7	-	TRBV5-1	TRBD2	CASSLDQTSVYEQYF	TGCGCCAGCAGCTTGGACCAGACTAGCGTCTACGAGCAGTACTTC
TRBJ1-2	-	TRBV5-6	-	CASSAGPGAKGYTF	TGTGCCAGCAGCGCTGGTCCGGGGGCAAAGGGCTACACCTTC
TRBJ1-1	-	TRBV5-4	-	CASSLQGGTEAFF	TGTGCCAGCAGCTTGCAAGGGGGCACTGAAGCTTTCTTT
TRBJ2-7	-	TRBV7-2	-	CASSYQFSYEQYF	TGTGCCAGCAGCTATCAGTTCTCCTACGAGCAGTACTTC
TRBJ2-7	once	TRBV10-3	TRBD1	CAIKGQGAFYEQYF	TGTGCCATCAAGGGTCAGGGGGCATTCTACGAGCAGTACTTC
TRBJ1-2	-	TRBV9	-	CASSVGQGTYGYTF	TGTGCCAGCAGCGTCGGCCAGGGGACATATGGCTACACCTTC
TRBJ2-1	-	TRBV5-1	-	CASSLEDRNYNEQFF	TGCGCCAGCAGCTTGGAAGACAGAAACTACAATGAGCAGTTCTTC
TRBJ1-3	-	TRBV29-1	-	CSVSGRGNTIYF	TGCAGCGTTTCGGGCAGGGGAAACACCATATATTTT
TRBJ2-3	-	TRBV19	-	CASSTAAGLFTDTQYF	TGTGCCAGTAGTACCGCCGCAGGGCTCTTCACAGATACGCAGTATTTT
TRBJ2-6	-	TRBV5-4	-	CASSLWVSSGANVLTF	TGTGCCAGCAGCTTGTGGGTGAGCTCTGGGGCCAACGTCCTGACTTTC
TRBJ1-3	few	TRBV18	-	CASSPREVAGNTIYF	TGTGCCAGCTCACCACGGGAGGTCGCTGGAAACACCATATATTTT
TRBJ2-4	-	TRBV5-1	TRBD2	CASSLYGGSSSKNIQYF	TGCGCCAGCAGCTTGTACGGCGGGAGTTCATCCAAAAACATTCAGTACTTC
TRBJ1-2	-	TRBV30	-	CAWSSGRSYGYTF	TGTGCCTGGAGTTCCGGACGGTCCTATGGCTACACCTTC
TRBJ2-3	-	TRBV7-9	-	CASSPTGDTQYF	TGTGCCAGCAGCCCCACGGGTGATACGCAGTATTTT
TRBJ2-7	-	TRBV11-2	-	CASSAGWGTYNSYEQYF	TGTGCCAGCAGCGCAGGGTGGGGGACTTATAACTCCTACGAGCAGTACTTC
TRBJ2-4	-	TRBV5-4	-	CASSSTRGKNIQYF	TGTGCCAGCAGCTCGACACGGGGCAAAAACATTCAGTACTTC
TRBJ1-4	-	TRBV10-3	-	CAISESSGNEKLFF	TGTGCCATCAGTGAGTCGTCGGGTAATGAAAAACTGTTTTTT
TRBJ2-4	-	TRBV2	-	CASSEGGALKNIQYF	TGTGCCAGCAGTGAAGGGGGGGCCCTTAAAAACATTCAGTACTTC
TRBJ1-4	-	TRBV14	-	CASSLTLQGHGLFF	TGTGCCAGCAGCCTCACACTCCAGGGGCACGGACTGTTTTTT
TRBJ1-2	-	TRBV5-8	-	CASSLQGQSYGYTF	TGTGCCAGCAGCCTGCAGGGCCAGTCCTATGGCTACACCTTC
TRBJ2-2	-	TRBV6-5	-	CASSIFGQYSGELFF	TGTGCCAGCTCCATATTCGGACAGTATAGCGGGGAGCTGTTTTTT
TRBJ2-5	-	TRBV7-8	-	CASSFGTGVRETQYF	TGTGCCAGCAGCTTTGGGACGGGGGTACGAGAGACCCAGTACTTC
TRBJ1-1	-	TRBV14	-	CASSLNTGNTEAFF	TGTGCCAGCAGCCTAAACACAGGGAACACTGAAGCTTTCTTT
TRBJ1-2	-	TRBV18	TRBD1	CASSGSTGVDGYTF	TGTGCCAGCTCAGGCTCGACAGGGGTGGATGGCTACACCTTC
TRBJ2-1	-	TRBV7-9	-	CASTATGAINEQFF	TGTGCCAGCACCGCAACGGGGGCAATAAATGAGCAGTTCTTC
TRBJ2-2	once	TRBV11-3	-	CASSLYSSDTGELFF	TGTGCCAGCAGCTTATATTCTAGCGACACCGGGGAGCTGTTTTTT
TRBJ2-7	-	TRBV30	TRBD2	CAWSVLHRLAGYEQYF	TGTGCCTGGAGTGTACTCCATCGGCTAGCGGGCTACGAGCAGTACTTC
TRBJ2-3	-	TRBV7-9	TRBD1	CASSRTQGGPDTQYF	TGTGCCAGCAGCCGTACACAGGGGGGACCAGATACGCAGTATTTT
TRBJ1-2	-	TRBV29-1	TRBD1	CSVDRALDRVGGYTF	TGCAGCGTTGATAGAGCCCTGGACAGGGTTGGCGGCTACACCTTC
TRBJ2-1	-	TRBV19	-	CASASRAYNEQFF	TGTGCCAGCGCCTCCCGGGCCTACAATGAGCAGTTCTTC
TRBJ1-4	-	TRBV3-1/TRBV3-2	-	CASSQALRFRGDEKLFF	TGTGCCAGCAGCCAAGCCCTCCGTTTCAGGGGAGATGAAAAACTGTTTTTT
TRBJ2-7	-	TRBV27	TRBD2	CASSSLRKREGHEQYF	TGTGCCAGCAGTTCCCTTCGAAAGCGGGAGGGTCACGAGCAGTACTTC
TRBJ2-2	-	TRBV30	-	CAARYTGELFF	TGTGCCGCGAGATACACCGGGGAGCTGTTTTTT
TRBJ2-1	-	TRBV4-1	TRBD2	CASSRSPGLAVNEQFF	TGCGCCAGCAGCCGCTCTCCGGGACTAGCGGTCAATGAGCAGTTCTTC
TRBJ1-2	-	TRBV7-2	TRBD1	CASRPGQAYGYTF	TGTGCCAGCAGACCCGGACAGGCCTATGGCTACACCTTC
TRBJ1-2	-	TRBV30	TRBD1	CAWTSGTGGDYGYTF	TGTGCCTGGACCTCAGGGACAGGGGGCGACTATGGCTACACCTTC
TRBJ2-1	-	TRBV5-1	-	CASSLVGNNEQFF	TGCGCCAGCAGCTTGGTAGGGAACAATGAGCAGTTCTTC
TRBJ2-5	-	TRBV15	TRBD1	CATSRDDRVSQETQYF	TGTGCCACCAGCAGGGATGACAGGGTGTCCCAAGAGACCCAGTACTTC
TRBJ2-1	few	TRBV19	TRBD1	CASKQGASTYNEQFF	TGTGCCAGTAAACAGGGGGCTAGCACCTACAATGAGCAGTTCTTC
TRBJ2-5	-	TRBV3-1/TRBV3-2	-	CASSLRALKETQYF	TGTGCCAGCAGCCTGCGTGCTCTTAAAGAGACCCAGTACTTC